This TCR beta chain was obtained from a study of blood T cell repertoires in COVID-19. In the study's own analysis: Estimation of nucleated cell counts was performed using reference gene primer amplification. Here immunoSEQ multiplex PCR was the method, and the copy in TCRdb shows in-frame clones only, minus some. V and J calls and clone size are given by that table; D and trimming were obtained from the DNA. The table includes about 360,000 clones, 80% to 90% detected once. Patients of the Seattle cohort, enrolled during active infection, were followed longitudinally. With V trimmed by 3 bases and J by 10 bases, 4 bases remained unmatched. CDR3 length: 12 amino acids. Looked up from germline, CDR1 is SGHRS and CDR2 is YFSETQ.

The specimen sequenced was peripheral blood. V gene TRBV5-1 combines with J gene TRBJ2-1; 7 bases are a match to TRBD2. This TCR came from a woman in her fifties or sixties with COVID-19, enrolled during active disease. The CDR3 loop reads CASSSGLREQFF. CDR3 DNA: TGCGCCAGCAGCTCGGGACTAAGGGAGCAGTTCTTC.